This T cell receptor beta chain was recovered during a study of cytomegalovirus exposure and HLA in healthy donors. On the study more broadly: The 120 or so validation repertoires matched the roughly 700 first-cohort repertoires in platform, a later analysis reported.

Study conclusions and caveats: Some TCR beta chains (164 of them) were listed as cytomegalovirus-associated. Both high specificity and high sensitivity reportedly marked the classifier's diagnosis of cytomegalovirus status.

Germline CDR1 is LGHNT and CDR2 is FRNRAP. There are 13 residues in the CDR3. Deletions cut 7 bases from V and 3 bases from J, with 12 bases between. For this clone: Its target is unknown.

Assay used: immunoSEQ multiplex PCR; TCRdb lists only in-frame clones, some missing. The repertoire holds more than 50,000 clones, with just under 95% as singletons. The chain uses TRBV12-5 and TRBJ1-2, with a possible D match to TRBD1 (5 bases). This TCR derives from a man aged 18 to 30 in good health and CMV-seronegative. The sequencing input was PBMCs. The CDR3 sequence: CASALGPDYGYTF. CDR3 nucleotides: TGTGCTAGTGCCCTGGGGCCAGACTATGGCTACACCTTC.